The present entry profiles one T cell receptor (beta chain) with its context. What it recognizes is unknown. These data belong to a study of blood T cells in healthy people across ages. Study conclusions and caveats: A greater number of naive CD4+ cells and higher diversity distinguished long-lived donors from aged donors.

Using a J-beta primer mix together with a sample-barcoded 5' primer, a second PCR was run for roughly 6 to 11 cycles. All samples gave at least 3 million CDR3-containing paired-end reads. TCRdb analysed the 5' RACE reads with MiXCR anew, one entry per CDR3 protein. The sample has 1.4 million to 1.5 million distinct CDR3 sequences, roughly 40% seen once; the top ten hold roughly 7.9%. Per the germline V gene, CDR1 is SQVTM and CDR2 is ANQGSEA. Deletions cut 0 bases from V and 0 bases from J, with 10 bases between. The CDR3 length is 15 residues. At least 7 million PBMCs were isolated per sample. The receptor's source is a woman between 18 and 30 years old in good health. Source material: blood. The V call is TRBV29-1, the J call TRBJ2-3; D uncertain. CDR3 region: CSVEDRRRSTDTQYF. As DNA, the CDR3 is TGCAGCGTTGAAGATCGGAGAAGGAGCACAGATACGCAGTATTTT.